What follows describes a single T cell receptor beta chain. Its antigen remains unidentified. This entry belongs to a study of blood T cells in healthy people across ages. Study findings and constraints: Long-lived and aged donors differed, with more naive CD4+ cells and higher diversity in the long-lived.

This CDR3 spans 15 amino acids. Germline V gives CDR1 DFQATT, CDR2 SNEGSKA (reference sequence). The V and J ends lost 5 bases and 6 bases respectively, with 23 bases between them. The authors ran a second PCR of roughly 6 to 12 cycles using a sample-barcoded 5' primer and a J-beta primer mix. Samples each returned at least 3 million CDR3-containing paired-end reads. Via MiXCR, TCRdb re-called the 5' RACE reads, giving one row per CDR3 protein. The sample records 1,800,000 or so distinct CDR3 sequences, 30% to 40% being singletons. Researchers isolated at least 7 million PBMCs per sample. The sequenced material came from blood. V gene TRBV20-1 combines with J gene TRBJ2-7; no clear D. This TCR derives from a human donor in good health. The CDR3 nucleotides are TGCAGTGCTCAAACCCCTACCAGGCGCCGTACCGAGCAGTACTTC. This sequence encodes CSAQTPTRRRTEQYF.